This TCR beta chain was captured in a study of T cell changes during pregnancy in multiple sclerosis. Libraries were prepared by immunoSEQ multiplex PCR; TCRdb keeps only in-frame clonotypes and omits some of them. The sample carries 20,000 to 25,000 clones, 75% to 90% recorded once. Trimming stripped 6 bases from V and 4 bases from J, with 16 bases between. The germline V gene has CDR1 SNHLY and CDR2 FYNNEI. The CDR3 consists of 14 residues. This clone was seen more than once but under ten times. The source material was CD8+ T cells from peripheral blood mononuclear cells, sampled in the first trimester of pregnancy. This TCR was sampled from a female donor in good health, enrolled as a control in a pregnancy study. The chain is built from TRBV2 and TRBJ2-7; D gene ambiguous. The CDR3 spells CASSPVVRPYEQYF. The CDR3 DNA is TGTGCCAGCAGCCCCGTCGTGCGCCCGTACGAGCAGTACTTC. The full variable domain, completed using reference TRBV2 and TRBJ2-7, is EPEVTQTPSHQVTQMGQEVILRCVPISNHLYFYWYRQILGQKVEFLVSFYNNEISEKSEIFDDQFSVERPDGSNFTLKIRSTKLEDSAMYFCASSPVVRPYEQYFGPGTRLTVT.